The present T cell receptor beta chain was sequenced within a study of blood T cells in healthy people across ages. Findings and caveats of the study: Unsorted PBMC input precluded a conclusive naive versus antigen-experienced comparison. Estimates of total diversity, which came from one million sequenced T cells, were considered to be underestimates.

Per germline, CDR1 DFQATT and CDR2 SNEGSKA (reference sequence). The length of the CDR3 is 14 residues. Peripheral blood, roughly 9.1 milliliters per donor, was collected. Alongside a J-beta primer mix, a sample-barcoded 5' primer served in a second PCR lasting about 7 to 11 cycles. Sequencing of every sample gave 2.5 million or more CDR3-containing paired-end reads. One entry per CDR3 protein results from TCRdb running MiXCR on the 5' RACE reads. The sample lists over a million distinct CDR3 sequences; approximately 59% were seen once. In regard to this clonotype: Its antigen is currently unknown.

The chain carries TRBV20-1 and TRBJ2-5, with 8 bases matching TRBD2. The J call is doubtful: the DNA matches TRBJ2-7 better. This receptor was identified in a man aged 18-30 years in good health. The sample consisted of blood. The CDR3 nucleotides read TGCAGTGCTAGAGATCAGCGGGGGAACTACGAGCAGTACTTC. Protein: CSARDQRGNYEQYF.